This T cell receptor (beta chain) originates from a study of OX40 agonist ivuxolimab in advanced cancers. In the study overall: Ivuxolimab was a fully human IgG2 agonistic monoclonal antibody targeting the costimulatory receptor OX40 (CD134). Patients were allowed to have had prior anti-PD-1, anti-PD-L1 or anti-CTLA-4 therapy, and less than 45% of the dose-escalation patients had previously received checkpoint inhibitors. In the dose-escalation cohort, around four fifths of patients were male, and the mean age was 60 years with a range of roughly 20 to 85. The purpose of peripheral TCRbeta sequencing was to test whether ivuxolimab changed TCR sequence diversity and led to clonal T-cell expansion. Intravenous ivuxolimab was administered to patients every 2 weeks at six dose levels: 0.01, 0.1, 0.3, 1.5, 3 and 10 mg/kg. Partial responses were achieved by three dose-escalation patients, of whom one had hepatocellular carcinoma and two had cutaneous melanoma. The paper covers the monotherapy dose-escalation part of the phase I ivuxolimab trial, which included N ≈ 50 patients. Among the roughly 50 dose-escalation patients, 19 had hepatocellular carcinoma, 15 or so melanoma, 9 renal cell carcinoma and 9 head and neck cancer. The investigation overall reported the following: Partial responders in the 0.1-3.0 mg/kg groups had among the lowest normalized peripheral clonal expansion, especially among CD8+ T cells. Low levels of normalized T-cell clonal expansion were also seen in some patients who did not respond. Which antigens the clonally expanded peripheral T cells were specific for was not determined. After ivuxolimab, CD8+ T cells had more expanded clones than CD4+ T cells on average. At doses from 0.1 to 3.0 mg/kg, clonal expansion was seen in both CD4+ and CD8+ blood T cells between baseline and week 6.

The trial excluded patients who had a history of autoimmune disease or who were on systemic immunosuppression. In every dose cohort, peripheral blood was drawn for TCR sequencing at baseline, cycle 4 day 1, and cycle 7 day 1. The samples were drawn from a first-in-human, open-label, multicenter phase I dose-escalation trial of ivuxolimab. The trial enrolled adults with locally advanced or metastatic head and neck squamous cell, hepatocellular, melanoma or renal cell carcinoma. Before TCR sequencing, CD4+ T cells and CD8+ T cells from peripheral blood were sorted into separate populations. Concerning this clone: Its antigen remains unidentified. There are no base qualities to consult, and no much larger clone falls within one base.

The CDR3 covers 16 residues, taking in both the cysteine and the phenylalanine. Here the CDR3 DNA is all that survives: 48 bases in frame from base 1. Trimming accounts for 5 bases at V and 7 bases at J, while the number of junction bases matched to no gene is 9. The germline V gene specifies SGHDN as CDR1 and FVKESK as CDR2. For sequencing of the TCRbeta CDR3 region, genomic DNA was extracted from the sorted cells. The immunoSEQ Assay was used to sequence the TCRbeta CDR3 regions. This is the immuneACCESS table as TCRdb keeps it, with only in-frame sequences that have V and J called. A part of the clones is gone; compared with another copy, unresolved V genes explain less than half, and the rest is unexplained. Here the sample has fewer than 85,000 clones; more than 85% occur a single time. 2.2% of the sample comes from the top ten.

The V and J genes are TRBV14 and TRBJ2-1; TRBD2 lines up with 12 middle nucleotides. This TCR was sampled from an adult with an advanced solid tumor such as melanoma, head and neck, liver or kidney cancer. Sequencing used CD4+ or CD8+ T cells sorted from blood, obtained in a trial of the OX40 agonist ivuxolimab. The DNA sequence is TGTGCCAGCAGCGACCTAGCGGGGGGGCCTCGGAATGAGCAGTTCTTC. Translated, it reads CASSDLAGGPRNEQFF.